This T cell receptor beta chain stems from a study of identical twins. TCRdb re-derived calls from the 5' RACE reads in MiXCR, one entry per CDR3 protein. The sample has some 570,000 distinct CDR3 sequences; approximately 20% are singletons. As to this clonotype: Its antigen remains unknown.

Study results and limitations: Abundant beta clonotypes from cord blood had fewer insertions, unlike memory repertoires, which showed none.

These data were also reused for a study on yellow fever vaccine responses in identical twins.

This receptor was identified in a woman under 30 in good health. Material: CD4+ T cells sorted from blood.

The CDR3 sequence: CSVEDWSQVPSGRTEAFF. For the CDR3, the DNA is TGCAGCGTTGAAGATTGGAGTCAGGTCCCCTCCGGCAGGACTGAAGCTTTCTTT. This chain joins TRBV29-1 and TRBJ1-1, with D unclear. The germline V and J ends were trimmed by 0 bases and 5 bases, with 25 bases remaining between them. CDR3 length: 18 residues. Germline assignment: CDR1 SQVTM and CDR2 ANQGSEA.